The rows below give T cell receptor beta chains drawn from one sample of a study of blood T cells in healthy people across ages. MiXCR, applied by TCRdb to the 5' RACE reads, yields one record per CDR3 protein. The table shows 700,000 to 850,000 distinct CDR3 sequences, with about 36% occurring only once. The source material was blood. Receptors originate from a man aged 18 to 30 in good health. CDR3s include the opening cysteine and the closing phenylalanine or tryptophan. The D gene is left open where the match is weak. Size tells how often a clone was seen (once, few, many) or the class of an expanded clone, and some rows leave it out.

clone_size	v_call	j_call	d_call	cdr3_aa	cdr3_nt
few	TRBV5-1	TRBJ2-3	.	CASSAGFGSTDTQYF	TGCGCCAGCAGCGCGGGTTTTGGTAGCACAGATACGCAGTATTTT
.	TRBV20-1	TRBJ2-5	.	CSARERGRTQETQYF	TGCAGTGCTAGAGAAAGGGGACGGACCCAAGAGACCCAGTACTTC
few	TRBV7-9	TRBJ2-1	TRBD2	CATTTGGPDYNEQFF	TGTGCCACCACCACGGGGGGGCCTGATTACAATGAGCAGTTCTTC
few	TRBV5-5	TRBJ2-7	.	CASSLVGSLEQYF	TGTGCCAGCAGCTTGGTAGGGAGTCTCGAGCAGTACTTC
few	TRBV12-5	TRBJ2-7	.	CASGAGTQSYEQYF	TGTGCTAGTGGGGCCGGGACCCAATCCTACGAGCAGTACTTC
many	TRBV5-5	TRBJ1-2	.	CASSLEEHGYTF	TGTGCCAGCAGCTTGGAGGAACATGGCTACACCTTC
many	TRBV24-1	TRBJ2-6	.	CATSDTPGRSSGANVLTF	TGTGCCACCAGTGATACCCCGGGACGGAGCTCTGGGGCCAACGTCCTGACTTTC
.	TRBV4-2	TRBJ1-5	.	CASSQDHQGVGPQHF	TGTGCCAGCAGCCAAGATCATCAGGGAGTCGGACCCCAGCATTTT
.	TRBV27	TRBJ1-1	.	CASSPGSLNTETFF	TGTGCCAGCAGCCCCGGGAGCTTGAACACTGAAACTTTCTTT
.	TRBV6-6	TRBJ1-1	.	CASSSPPSKIRNTEAFF	TGTGCCAGCAGTTCCCCCCCCTCGAAAATTCGGAACACTGAAGCTTTCTTT
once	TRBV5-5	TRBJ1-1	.	CASSIQSQGGLTEAFF	TGTGCCAGCAGCATTCAATCACAGGGTGGACTCACTGAAGCTTTCTTT
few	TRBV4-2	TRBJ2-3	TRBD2	CASSQDSASGYSTDTQYF	TGTGCCAGCAGCCAAGATTCGGCTAGCGGCTACTCCACAGATACGCAGTATTTT
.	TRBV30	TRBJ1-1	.	CAWTMDGTEAFF	TGTGCCTGGACCATGGACGGGACTGAAGCTTTCTTT
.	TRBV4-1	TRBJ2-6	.	CASSQDAGSSGANVLTF	TGCGCCAGCAGCCAAGACGCAGGTAGCTCTGGGGCCAACGTCCTGACTTTC
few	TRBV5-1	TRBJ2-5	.	CASSPDGELTQYF	TGCGCCAGCAGCCCTGACGGGGAGTTGACCCAGTACTTC
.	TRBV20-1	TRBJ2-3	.	CSARGGGFVADTQYF	TGCAGTGCTAGAGGAGGGGGGTTTGTCGCAGATACGCAGTATTTT
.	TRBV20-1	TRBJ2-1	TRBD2	CSARDLGGILNEQFF	TGCAGTGCTAGAGATCTCGGGGGGATATTGAATGAGCAGTTCTTC
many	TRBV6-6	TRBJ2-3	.	CASGSGELIPDTQYF	TGTGCCAGCGGGAGCGGCGAGCTAATCCCAGATACGCAGTATTTT
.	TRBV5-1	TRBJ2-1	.	CASSLVQEFNEQFF	TGCGCCAGCAGCTTGGTCCAGGAGTTCAATGAGCAGTTCTTC
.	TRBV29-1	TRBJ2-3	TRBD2	CSVARLVAGTDTQYF	TGCAGCGTGGCCCGTCTGGTAGCGGGGACAGATACGCAGTATTTT
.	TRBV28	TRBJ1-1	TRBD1	CASSLLDDRDTEAFF	TGTGCCAGCAGTTTATTGGACGACAGGGACACTGAAGCTTTCTTT
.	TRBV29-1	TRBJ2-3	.	CSVERGGGATDTQYF	TGCAGCGTTGAGCGTGGGGGTGGCGCCACAGATACGCAGTATTTT
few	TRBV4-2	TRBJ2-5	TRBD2	CASSQAGGLQETQYF	TGTGCCAGCAGCCAAGCGGGGGGATTACAAGAGACCCAGTACTTC
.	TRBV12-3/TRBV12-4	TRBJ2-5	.	CASSSAARGTQETQYF	TGTGCCAGCAGTTCCGCAGCGCGGGGGACACAAGAGACCCAGTACTTC
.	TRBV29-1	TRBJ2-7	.	CSVEDPNSSYEQYF	TGCAGCGTTGAAGATCCAAACAGTAGCTACGAGCAGTACTTC
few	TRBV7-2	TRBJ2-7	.	CASSFVELPSYEQYF	TGTGCCAGCAGCTTTGTGGAGCTTCCCTCCTACGAGCAGTACTTC
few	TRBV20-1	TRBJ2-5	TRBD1	CSARVDGTGGKDEQYF	TGCAGTGCTAGAGTCGATGGGACAGGGGGCAAGGATGAGCAGTACTTC
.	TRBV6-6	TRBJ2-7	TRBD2	CASGLAGALYEQYF	TGTGCCAGCGGATTAGCGGGGGCACTCTACGAGCAGTACTTC
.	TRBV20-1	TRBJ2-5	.	CSARIDTEQYF	TGCAGTGCTAGAATCGATACTGAGCAGTACTTC
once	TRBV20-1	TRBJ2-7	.	CSARVGGYSYEQYF	TGCAGTGCTAGAGTGGGCGGGTACTCCTACGAGCAGTACTTC
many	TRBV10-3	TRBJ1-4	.	CAISESEQRYEKLFF	TGTGCCATCAGTGAGTCGGAGCAGAGATATGAAAAACTGTTTTTT
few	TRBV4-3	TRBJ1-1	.	CASSQPPTSQGAEAFF	TGCGCCAGCAGCCAGCCCCCGACTTCCCAAGGAGCTGAAGCTTTCTTT
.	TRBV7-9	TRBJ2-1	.	CARGVGDYNEQFF	TGTGCCAGAGGGGTAGGGGACTACAATGAGCAGTTCTTC
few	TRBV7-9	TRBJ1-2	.	CASSLHSQNYGYTF	TGTGCCAGCAGCTTACATTCGCAGAACTATGGCTACACCTTC
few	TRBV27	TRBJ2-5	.	CASTATGRVQETQYF	TGTGCCAGCACAGCCACGGGGCGGGTACAAGAGACCCAGTACTTC
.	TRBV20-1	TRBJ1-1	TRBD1	CSAREVRTGMRNTEAFF	TGCAGTGCTAGAGAGGTCAGGACAGGGATGAGGAACACTGAAGCTTTCTTT
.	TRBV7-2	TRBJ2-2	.	CASSLAGTNTGELFF	TGTGCCAGCAGCTTAGCAGGGACGAACACCGGGGAGCTGTTTTTT
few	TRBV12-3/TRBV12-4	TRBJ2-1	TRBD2	CASSLPAGGRYNEQFF	TGTGCCAGCTCCCTGCCAGCGGGGGGCCGGTACAATGAGCAGTTCTTC
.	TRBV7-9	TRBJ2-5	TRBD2	CASSRTSGARETQYF	TGCGCCAGCAGCAGGACTAGCGGGGCTCGAGAGACCCAGTACTTC
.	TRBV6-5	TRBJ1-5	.	CASSTTGYQPQHF	TGTGCCAGCAGCACGACAGGCTATCAGCCCCAGCATTTT
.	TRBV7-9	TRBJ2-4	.	CASSLAQDMKNIQYF	TGTGCCAGCAGCTTAGCTCAGGACATGAAAAACATTCAGTACTTC
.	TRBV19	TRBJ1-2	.	CASRVWDRANGYTF	TGTGCCAGTAGAGTATGGGATCGGGCGAATGGCTACACCTTC
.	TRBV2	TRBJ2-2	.	CASLSRGELFF	TGTGCCAGCTTGTCCCGCGGGGAGCTGTTTTTT
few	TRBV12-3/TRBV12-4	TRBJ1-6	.	CASNSGAFLTPLHF	TGTGCCAGCAACTCAGGCGCATTTTTGACACCCCTCCACTTT
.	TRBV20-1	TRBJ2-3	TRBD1	CSANYRGISTDTQYF	TGCAGTGCTAATTACAGGGGTATAAGCACAGATACGCAGTATTTT
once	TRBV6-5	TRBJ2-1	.	CASSPLGGASYNEQFF	TGTGCCAGCAGTCCCCTAGGGGGGGCCTCCTACAATGAGCAGTTCTTC
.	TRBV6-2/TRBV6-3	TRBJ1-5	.	CASSYYGGSDQPQHF	TGTGCCAGCAGTTATTACGGCGGGTCCGACCAGCCCCAGCATTTT
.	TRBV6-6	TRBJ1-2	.	CASSYSSTGMGYTF	TGTGCCAGCAGTTACAGCAGTACCGGCATGGGCTACACCTTC
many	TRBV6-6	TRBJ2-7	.	CASTGGYEQYF	TGTGCCAGCACCGGGGGCTACGAGCAGTACTTC
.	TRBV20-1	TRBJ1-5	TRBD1	CSARPGGISNQPQHF	TGCAGTGCTAGACCAGGGGGTATTAGCAATCAGCCCCAGCATTTT
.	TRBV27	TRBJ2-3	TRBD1	CASSFGTLGTGEDTQYF	TGTGCCAGCAGTTTCGGCACACTCGGGACAGGGGAAGATACGCAGTATTTT
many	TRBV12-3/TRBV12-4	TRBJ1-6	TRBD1	CASSFGDRDSPLHF	TGTGCCAGCAGTTTTGGGGACAGGGATTCACCCCTCCACTTT